This TCR beta chain was sequenced during a study of cytotoxic CD8 clonotypes in ibrutinib-treated CLL. Germline-derived CDR1 and CDR2 are ENHRY and SYGVKD. With 3 bases clipped from V and 0 bases from J, the junction kept 6 bases outside the gene matches. There are 16 residues in the CDR3. Measured with immunoSEQ multiplex PCR; TCRdb has only the in-frame clones, and not every one. The sample consists of 70,000 to 80,000 clones, about 84% of them appearing once. This TCR came from a human donor with chronic lymphocytic leukemia. This chain links TRBV10-3 with TRBJ2-3; the match to TRBD2 covers 7 bases. Sequenced here: PBMCs, sampled at disease progression, from a patient treated with ibrutinib. The CDR3 DNA reads TGTGCCATCAGTGAAGGGGACTACCTTAGCACAGATACGCAGTATTTT. Its translation is CAISEGDYLSTDTQYF.